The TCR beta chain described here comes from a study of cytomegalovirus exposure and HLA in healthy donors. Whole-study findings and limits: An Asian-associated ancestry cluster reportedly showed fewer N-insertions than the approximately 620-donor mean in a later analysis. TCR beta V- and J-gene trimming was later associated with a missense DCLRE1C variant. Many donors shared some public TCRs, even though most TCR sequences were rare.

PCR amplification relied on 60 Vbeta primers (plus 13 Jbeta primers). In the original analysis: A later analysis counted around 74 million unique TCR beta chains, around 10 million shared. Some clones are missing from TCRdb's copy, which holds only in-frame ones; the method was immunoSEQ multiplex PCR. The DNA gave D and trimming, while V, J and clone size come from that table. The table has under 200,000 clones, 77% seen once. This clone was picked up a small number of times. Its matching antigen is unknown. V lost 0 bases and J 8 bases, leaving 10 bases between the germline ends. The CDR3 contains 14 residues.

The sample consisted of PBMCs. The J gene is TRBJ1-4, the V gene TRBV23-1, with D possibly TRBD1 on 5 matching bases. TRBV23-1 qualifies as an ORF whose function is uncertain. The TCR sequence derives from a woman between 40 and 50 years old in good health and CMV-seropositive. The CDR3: CASSQSGGVEKLFF. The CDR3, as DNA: TGCGCCAGCAGTCAATCGGGGGGAGTCGAAAAACTGTTTTTT.